Given below is one T cell receptor (beta chain) in context. This clone was observed once. Its antigen remains unidentified. No clone much larger than this one lies a single base away; base qualities are absent. TCR CDR3 regions were amplified from genomic DNA by multiplex PCR using the deep immunoSEQ assay. Extracted genomic DNA from each cell subset was distributed evenly across all wells of several immunoSEQ 96-well plates, and each plate was treated as a replicate. Each replicate PCR for sorted subsets received about 210 ng genomic DNA, equal to tens of thousands of T cell genomes. Purified libraries were measured with a Qubit 3.0 fluorometer, size-checked on a Bioanalyzer 2100, and measured again with the KAPA Library Quantification kit. Each immunoSEQ 96-well plate was sequenced on its own single-read 150-cycle Illumina NextSeq 550 flow cell. The authors' pipeline ran thus. Because only junctional sequences without quality scores were contained in the immunoSEQ output, filtering matching that applied to full-length reads could not be performed. Sequences were annotated with PyIR, a Python wrapper for IgBLAST v1.9, using IMGT germline references to assign V/J genes and CDR3. Reads were filtered out if the reads had weak V/J assignments (E-value above 1e-6), no CDR3, stop codons, out-of-frame junctions, or ambiguous translated residues. V3J clonotypes were defined as sequences sharing an identical inferred V gene, J gene, and CDR3 amino acid sequence. Percentage overlap between repertoires was computed as shared unique clonotypes divided by the size of the smaller repertoire. Richness of each repertoire was evaluated using RTK rarefaction, the Chao1 estimator, and Recon v2.1 estimates of unobserved clonotypes. Generation probabilities were computed with OLGA for all TCRbeta clonotypes obtained by the gDNA method from several donors. TCRdb obtained this table from immuneACCESS and retained in-frame rearrangements with V and J assigned. These tables miss some clones; where compared with another copy, unresolved V genes account for less than half of the shortfall, and the remainder is unexplained. V and J calls and clone size come straight from that table; D and trimming were deduced from the DNA. The sample contains approximately 1,500,000 clones, about 96% of them found a single time. Roughly 1.1% of the sample lies in the top ten.

Donors were healthy HIV-negative adults with no recently reported acute infections or vaccinations. Every donor was a Caucasian adult residing in Nashville, Tennessee, USA. CD4+ T cells were enriched through magnetic negative selection, after which naive cells were positively selected on CD45RA and the remaining negative fraction served as the memory subset. Blood was obtained by leukapheresis, after which PBMCs were separated by Ficoll-Histopaque density gradient centrifugation and cryopreserved in liquid nitrogen vapor phase. Analytical flow cytometry was used to check the purity and quantity of every magnetically sorted T cell population. Each sorted fraction had its genomic DNA isolated and then quantified by UV absorbance on a Nanodrop 2000c. The CDR3 runs 13 residues from the cysteine to the phenylalanine. Of the read, only the CDR3 DNA is kept; its 39 bases are in frame from base 1. Sequences SQVTM (CDR1) and ANQGSEA (CDR2) are obtained from the germline V gene. Relative to germline, V is missing 6 bases and J is missing 3 bases, with 6 bases of the junction outside any gene match.

This sample was included in a study of shared clonotypes between healthy human individuals (dated by TCRdb to 2020 to 2021). With regard to the full study: A couple of women and a few men aged 18 to 49 years were included in the cohort. For each donor, CD4 naive and CD4 memory were each run on three plates, CD8 naive on two plates, and CD8 memory on one plate. To estimate repertoire size and how much clonotype sharing occurs between individuals, the study deeply sequenced the blood TCR repertoires of about five healthy adults. To increase sequencing depth and limit assay-specific biases, TCR repertoire library preparation and sequencing were carried out by different laboratories using diverse techniques. Each donor's leukapheresis produced roughly between roughly 0.85 and 10 billion PBMCs.

What the research found in general, with its limitations: Based on pairwise subsampling, the degree of clonotype sharing among donors was expected to be affected by sequencing depth. Naive subsets generally had larger estimated clonotype richness than memory subsets. The genetic and exposure-history diversity represented was limited by the small number of donors. Higher generation probabilities were observed for clonotypes shared by all four sorted-subset donors than for non-shared clonotypes. Approximately 5% of naive CD4, 3% to 3.5% of naive CD8, about 2.4% of memory CD4, and 0.4% of memory CD8 clonotypes were shared across several donors. Incomplete sequencing was indicated by rarefaction of sorted-subset datasets, despite the large sequencing depth. Sampling was restricted to blood, and TCR repertoires in tissues likely differ from the TCR repertoires found in blood.

Sequencing input: naive CD4+ T cells sorted from blood. The sample's cell subset or site label is to be understood as: CD45RA+ positively selected. The source is a man aged 25-45 years in good health. The chain is assembled from TRBV29-1 and TRBJ2-7; 9 central bases correspond to TRBD2. Here is the DNA: TGCAGCGTCCTTACTAGCGGGCTCTACGAGCAGTACTTC. This sequence encodes CSVLTSGLYEQYF.